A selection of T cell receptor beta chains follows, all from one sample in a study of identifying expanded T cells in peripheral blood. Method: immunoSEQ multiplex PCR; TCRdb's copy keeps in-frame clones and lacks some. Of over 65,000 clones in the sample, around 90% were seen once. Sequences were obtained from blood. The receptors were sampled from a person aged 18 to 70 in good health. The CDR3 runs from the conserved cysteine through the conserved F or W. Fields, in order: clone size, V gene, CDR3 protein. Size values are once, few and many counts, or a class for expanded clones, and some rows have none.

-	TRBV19	CASSLYQAGVGQPQHF
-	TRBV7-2	CASSLQAGGSYEQYF
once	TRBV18	CASSIASGLYNEQFF
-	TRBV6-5	CASSAQAGVQPQHF
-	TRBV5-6	CASSLGQGGYGYTF
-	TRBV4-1	CASSQAERAAGDQGQYF
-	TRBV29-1	CSVPGTSSYEQYF
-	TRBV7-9	CAASSQPELEKLFF
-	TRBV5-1	CASSFVGFHGGAEAFF
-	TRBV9	CASSVKGPTTEAFF
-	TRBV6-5	CASRNSPGEQYF
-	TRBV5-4	CASSLASPSSGRNTGELFF
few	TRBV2	CASRQRGVNNSPLHF